The 6 T cell receptor beta chains below were found in one sample sequenced in a study of post-analysis software for immune sequencing data. Study-level findings and limits: When patients were compared with controls, about 5 TRBV segments were more frequent, TRBV5-6, TRBV5-1 and TRBV20-1 among them.

Included in the TCR beta cDNA libraries were unique molecular identifiers. TCRdb fed the PCR reads into MiXCR, producing one record per CDR3 protein. The repertoire consists of about 460,000 distinct CDR3 sequences, with roughly 45% occurring once and the leading ten covering about an eighth. Antigens for these TCRs are unknown. Sequencing was performed on blood. These receptors originate from a girl aged 5-17 years with multiple sclerosis.

This clonotype was found a few times. The CDR3: CASSLVSGLRYF. The DNA of the CDR3 is TGTGCCAGCAGCTTAGTTAGTGGCCTAAGGTACTTC. The chain uses TRBV7-2 and TRBJ2-7, with D uncertain. V was trimmed by 1 base and J by 12 bases, leaving 13 bases between them. Germline CDR1 SGHTA, CDR2 FQGNSA. The CDR3 has 12 amino acids.

The genes are TRBV5-1 and TRBJ2-1; 11 bases line up with TRBD2. The CDR3 extends over 18 amino acids. The V segment lost 0 bases and the J segment 6 bases; nucleotides outside the gene matches: 11. Per the germline V gene, CDR1 is SGHRS and CDR2 is YFSETQ. The CDR3 here is CASSLVLAGDNMGNEQFF. In nucleotides, the CDR3 is TGCGCCAGCAGCTTGGTACTAGCGGGAGATAACATGGGCAATGAGCAGTTCTTC.

The chain combines TRBV4-1 with TRBJ2-7; 9 nucleotides line up with TRBD1. Germline V CDR1 and CDR2: MGHRA, YSYEKL. The CDR3 consists of 16 residues. J was trimmed by 2 bases and V by 0 bases; bases with no gene match: 5. The CDR3 spells CASSQDGTGTTYEQYF. As DNA, the CDR3 is TGCGCCAGCAGCCAAGATGGGACAGGGACTACCTACGAGCAGTACTTC.

CDR3 protein: CSAVSGRLGEQFF. For the CDR3, the DNA is TGCAGTGCCGTTAGCGGGAGATTGGGTGAGCAGTTCTTC. V is TRBV20-1 and J is TRBJ2-1; the match to TRBD2 covers 9 bases. Germline assignment: CDR1 DFQATT and CDR2 SNEGSKA (reference sequence). Trimming at V came to 6 bases and at J to 9 bases, leaving 9 bases not matched to a gene. The CDR3 contains 13 residues.

The table lists this clonotype with a few counts. This chain connects TRBV20-1 to TRBJ2-1; 8 bases match TRBD2. The CDR3 has 16 residues. The germline V gene encodes CDR1 DFQATT and CDR2 SNEGSKA (reference sequence). The V gene end was trimmed by 0 bases and the J gene end by 7 bases; junction bases not matched to a gene: 11. The CDR3 DNA reads TGCAGTGCTAGAGATTCTGTCCGACTAGCGACGAATGAGCAGTTCTTC. This sequence encodes CSARDSVRLATNEQFF.

The CDR3 DNA reads as TGCAGCGTTGACCCGGCTAGCGGATTATTAGGGAACTACAATGAGCAGTTCTTC. This codes for CSVDPASGLLGNYNEQFF. The chain has TRBV29-1 and TRBJ2-1; 7 bases map to TRBD2. CDR1 and CDR2 from the germline V gene are SQVTM and ANQGSEA. The CDR3 consists of 18 residues. The J segment lost 3 bases and the V segment lost 3 bases, leaving 17 bases of the junction unmatched.